The TCR beta chain under discussion was sequenced for a study of cytomegalovirus exposure and HLA in healthy donors (dated by TCRdb to 2016 to 2017). Regarding the research as a whole: A later analysis indicated that the 120 validation repertoires were generated on the platform also employed for the 670 or so repertoires of the first cohort. The study was designed to test whether signatures of past pathogen exposure could be identified by cataloging public T cell receptors. In addition to the first cohort of 666 subjects, a separate validation cohort of approximately 110 different subjects was used. High-throughput TCR immunosequencing, statistical association of individual TCRs with disease status, and machine learning were combined to predict cytomegalovirus infection status.

For this clone: This clone's antigen is unknown. The record has no base qualities; no much larger clone is one base away.

Library method: the immunoSEQ multiplex PCR assay. Per the original workflow: A statistical classification framework was built to diagnose cytomegalovirus status from the catalog of TCR beta chain sequences. TCRdb obtained this table from immuneACCESS and retained in-frame rearrangements with V and J assigned. These tables miss some clones; where compared with another copy, unresolved V genes account for less than half of the shortfall, and the remainder is unexplained. Clonal size and the V and J genes are those of that table, whereas D and trimming came from the DNA. This sample has under 300,000 clones in its table, and around 88% of those were observed once. The ten largest clones represent 0.95% to 1.5% of the sample. Results the study describes overall, beyond this receptor: It was suggested by the authors that the approach could potentially be generalized to other disease states and immunological phenotypes. A later analysis lacked HLA typing for the validation cohort, so it scored co-occurrence in that cohort across all 110 or so repertoires. In vitro tests confirmed that a few of the cytomegalovirus-associated TCR beta chains recognize cytomegalovirus antigens. Across donors, most TCR sequences were observed very rarely, whereas some public TCRs were present in many individuals. The study listed 164 TCR beta chains as associated with cytomegalovirus. The classifier was reported to diagnose cytomegalovirus status with high specificity and sensitivity in both the original cohort and the validation cohort. In a later analysis, TCRs clustered in the first cohort were found to also tend to co-occur in the roughly 110 validation repertoires, with approximately 95% of cluster scores above 0.

The donors belonged to the validation cohort of about 110 subjects, which was separate from the roughly 670-subject first cohort. The TCR was taken from a woman in her thirties in good health and CMV-seropositive. Source material: PBMCs.

DNA sequence: TGTGCCAGCAATCCGTGGGGGGACAGGGGCCAGCCCCAGCATTTT. Translated, this gives CASNPWGDRGQPQHF. The rearrangement joined TRBV9 to TRBJ1-5; TRBD1 fits 10 bases in the junction. As encoded in the germline V gene, CDR1 is SGDLS while CDR2 is YYNGEE. From cysteine to phenylalanine, the CDR3 is 15 amino acids long. Of the read, only the CDR3 DNA is kept; its 45 bases are in frame from base 1. Trimming accounts for 6 bases at V and 7 bases at J, while the number of junction bases matched to no gene is 10.